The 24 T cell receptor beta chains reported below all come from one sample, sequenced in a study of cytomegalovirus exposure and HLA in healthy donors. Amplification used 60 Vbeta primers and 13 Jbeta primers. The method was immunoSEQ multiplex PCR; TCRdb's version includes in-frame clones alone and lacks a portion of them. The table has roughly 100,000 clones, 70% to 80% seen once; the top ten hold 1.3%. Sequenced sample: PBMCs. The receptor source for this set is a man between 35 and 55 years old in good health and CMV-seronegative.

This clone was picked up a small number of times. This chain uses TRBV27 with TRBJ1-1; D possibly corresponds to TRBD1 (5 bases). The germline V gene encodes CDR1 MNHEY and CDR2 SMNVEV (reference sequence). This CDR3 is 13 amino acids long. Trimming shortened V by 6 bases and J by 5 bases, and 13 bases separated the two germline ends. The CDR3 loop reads CASSQGVWTEAFF. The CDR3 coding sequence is TGTGCCAGCAGCCAAGGGGTTTGGACTGAAGCTTTCTTT.

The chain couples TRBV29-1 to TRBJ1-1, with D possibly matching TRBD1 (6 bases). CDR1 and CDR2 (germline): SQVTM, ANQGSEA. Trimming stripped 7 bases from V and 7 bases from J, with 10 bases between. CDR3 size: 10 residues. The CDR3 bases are TGCAGCGCGGGACATGATGAAGCTTTCTTT. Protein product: CSAGHDEAFF.

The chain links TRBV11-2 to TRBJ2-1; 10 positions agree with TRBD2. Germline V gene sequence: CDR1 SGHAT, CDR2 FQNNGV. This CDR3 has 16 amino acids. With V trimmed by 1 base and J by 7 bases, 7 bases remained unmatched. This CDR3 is CASSLVSSGSWNEQFF. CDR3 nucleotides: TGTGCCAGCAGCTTAGTTTCTAGCGGGAGTTGGAATGAGCAGTTCTTC.

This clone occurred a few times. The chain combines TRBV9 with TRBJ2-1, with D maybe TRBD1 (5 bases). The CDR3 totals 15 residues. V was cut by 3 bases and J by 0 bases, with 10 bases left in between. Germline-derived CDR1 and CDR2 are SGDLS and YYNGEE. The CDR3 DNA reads TGTGCCAGCAGCGACCAGGGAAGCTCCTACAATGAGCAGTTCTTC. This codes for CASSDQGSSYNEQFF.

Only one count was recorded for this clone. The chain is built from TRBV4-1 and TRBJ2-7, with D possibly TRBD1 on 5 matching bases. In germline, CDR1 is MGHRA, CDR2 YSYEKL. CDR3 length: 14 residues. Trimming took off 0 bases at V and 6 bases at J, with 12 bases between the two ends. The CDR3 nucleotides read TGCGCCAGCAGCCAAGATGTGCCAGGGCCCGAGCAGTACTTC. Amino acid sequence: CASSQDVPGPEQYF.

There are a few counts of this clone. CDR3 protein: CASSLGDRVNYGYTF. In nucleotides, the CDR3 is TGTGCCAGCAGCTTAGGAGACAGGGTAAACTATGGCTACACCTTC. V usage is TRBV7-8 and J usage is TRBJ1-2; 7 bases are shared with TRBD1. This CDR3 has 15 amino acids. Trimming at V came to 1 base and at J to 2 bases, leaving 4 bases not matched to a gene. Per the germline V gene, CDR1 is SGHVS and CDR2 is FQNEAQ. Together with reference TRBV7-8 and TRBJ1-2, the CDR3 gives the full variable domain: GAGVSQSPRYKVAKRGQDVALRCDPISGHVSLFWYQQALGQGPEFLTYFQNEAQLDKSGLPSDRFFAERPEGSVSTLKIQRTQQEDSAVYLCASSLGDRVNYGYTFGSGTRLTVV.

CDR3 in amino acids: CASSMDRGHTGELFF. Here the CDR3 DNA reads TGTGCCAGCAGCATGGACAGGGGGCATACCGGGGAGCTGTTTTTT. The rearrangement links TRBV11-3 to TRBJ2-2; the match to TRBD1 covers 11 bases. The length of the CDR3 is 15 residues. V was pared by 5 bases and J by 5 bases, with 4 bases of the junction left unmatched. The germline CDR1 and CDR2 sequences are SGHNT and YENEEA.

The CDR3 here is CASSLASRGRVGTEAFF. In nucleotides, the CDR3 is TGTGCCAGCAGCTTAGCATCCCGGGGTCGGGTTGGCACTGAAGCTTTCTTT. The rearrangement joins TRBV7-2 to TRBJ1-1; D unresolved. Germline assignment: CDR1 SGHTA and CDR2 FQGNSA. The CDR3 runs 17 residues. V lost 0 bases, J lost 4 bases, and 18 bases lay in between.

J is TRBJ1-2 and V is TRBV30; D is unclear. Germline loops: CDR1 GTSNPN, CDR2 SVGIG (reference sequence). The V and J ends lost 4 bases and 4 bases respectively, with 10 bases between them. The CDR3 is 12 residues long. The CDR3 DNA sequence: TGTGCCTGGATACCCTCGGGCTATGGCTACACCTTC. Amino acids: CAWIPSGYGYTF. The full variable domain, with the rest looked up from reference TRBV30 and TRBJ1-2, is SQTIHQWPATLVQPVGSPLSLECTVEGTSNPNLYWYRQAAGRGLQLLFYSVGIGQISSEVPQNLSASRPQDRQFILSSKKLLLSDSGFYLCAWIPSGYGYTFGSGTRLTVV.

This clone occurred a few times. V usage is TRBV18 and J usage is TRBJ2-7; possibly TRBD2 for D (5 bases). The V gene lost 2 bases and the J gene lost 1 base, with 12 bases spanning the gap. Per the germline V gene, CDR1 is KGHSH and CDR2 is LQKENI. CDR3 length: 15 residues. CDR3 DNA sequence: TGTGCCAGCTCACCAGAAGCAGGAGGATCCTACGAGCAGTACTTC. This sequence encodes CASSPEAGGSYEQYF.

CDR3 coding DNA: TGTGCCAGCAGCTACTACAGGGGGAGGGAAAGCGAGCAGTACTTC. Protein product: CASSYYRGRESEQYF. V usage is TRBV7-9 and J usage is TRBJ2-7; perhaps TRBD1 as D (8 bases). The V end was cut by 4 bases, the J end by 6 bases, with 19 bases between. The CDR3 is made up of 15 amino acids. Germline V lookup: CDR1 SEHNR, CDR2 FQNEAQ (reference sequence).

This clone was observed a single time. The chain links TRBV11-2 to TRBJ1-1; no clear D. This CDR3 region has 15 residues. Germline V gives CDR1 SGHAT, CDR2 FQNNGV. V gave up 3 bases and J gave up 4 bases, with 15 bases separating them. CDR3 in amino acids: CASSFSLRGGTEAFF. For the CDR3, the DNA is TGTGCCAGCAGCTTCTCTCTACGAGGAGGCACTGAAGCTTTCTTT.

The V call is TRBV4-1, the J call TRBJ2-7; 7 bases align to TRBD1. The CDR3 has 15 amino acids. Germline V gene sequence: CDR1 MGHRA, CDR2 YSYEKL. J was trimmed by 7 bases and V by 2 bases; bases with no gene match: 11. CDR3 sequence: CASSQTGSTGDEQYF. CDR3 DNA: TGCGCCAGCAGCCAAACAGGGTCTACAGGGGATGAGCAGTACTTC.

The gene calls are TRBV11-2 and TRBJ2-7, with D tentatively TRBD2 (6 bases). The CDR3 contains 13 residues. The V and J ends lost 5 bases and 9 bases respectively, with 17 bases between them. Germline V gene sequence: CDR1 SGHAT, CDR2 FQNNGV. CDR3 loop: CASSPPRGIGQYF. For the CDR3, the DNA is TGTGCCAGCAGCCCCCCCCGGGGGATAGGGCAGTACTTC.

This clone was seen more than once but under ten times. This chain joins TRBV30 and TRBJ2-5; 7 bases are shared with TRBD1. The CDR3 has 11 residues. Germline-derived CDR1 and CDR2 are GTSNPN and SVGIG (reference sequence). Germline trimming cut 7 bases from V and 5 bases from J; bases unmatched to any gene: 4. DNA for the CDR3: TGTGCCTCACAGGGACAGGAGACCCAGTACTTC. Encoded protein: CASQGQETQYF.

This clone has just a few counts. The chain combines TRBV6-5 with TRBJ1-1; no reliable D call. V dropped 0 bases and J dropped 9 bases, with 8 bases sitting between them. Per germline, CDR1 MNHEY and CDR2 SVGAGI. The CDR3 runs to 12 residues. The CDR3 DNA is TGTGCCAGCAGTTACTCGGCGGGTAAAGCTTTCTTT. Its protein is CASSYSAGKAFF.

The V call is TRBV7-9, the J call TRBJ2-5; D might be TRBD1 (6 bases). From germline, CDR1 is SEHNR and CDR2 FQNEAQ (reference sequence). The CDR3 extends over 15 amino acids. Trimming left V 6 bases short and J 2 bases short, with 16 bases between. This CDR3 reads CASRAQWGPQETQYF. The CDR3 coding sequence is TGTGCCAGCAGAGCCCAGTGGGGGCCTCAAGAGACCCAGTACTTC. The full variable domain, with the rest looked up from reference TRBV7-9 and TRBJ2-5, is DTGVSQNPRHKITKRGQNVTFRCDPISEHNRLYWYRQTLGQGPEFLTYFQNEAQLEKSRLLSDRFSAERPKGSFSTLEIQRTEQGDSAMYLCASRAQWGPQETQYFGPGTRLLVL.

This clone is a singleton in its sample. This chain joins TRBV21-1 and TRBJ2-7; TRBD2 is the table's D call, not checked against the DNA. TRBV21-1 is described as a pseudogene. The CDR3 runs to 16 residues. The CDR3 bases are TGTGCCAGCAGCGGCGACCGGGGACTGCCCTACGAGGAGCAGTACTTC. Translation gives CASSGDRGLPYEEQYF.

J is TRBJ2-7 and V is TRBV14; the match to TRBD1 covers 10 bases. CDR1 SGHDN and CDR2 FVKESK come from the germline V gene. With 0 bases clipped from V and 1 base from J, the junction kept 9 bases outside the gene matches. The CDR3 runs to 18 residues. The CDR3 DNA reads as TGTGCCAGCAGCCAAGATATCCTGGACAGGGGGATATCCTACGAGCAGTACTTC. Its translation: CASSQDILDRGISYEQYF.

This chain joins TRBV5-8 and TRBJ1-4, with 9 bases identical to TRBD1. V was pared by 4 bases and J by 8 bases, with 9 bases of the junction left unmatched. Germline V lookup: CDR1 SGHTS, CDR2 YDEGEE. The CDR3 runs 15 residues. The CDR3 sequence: CASSQRTGVREKLFF. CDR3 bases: TGTGCCAGCAGCCAGAGGACAGGGGTTCGGGAAAAACTGTTTTTT.

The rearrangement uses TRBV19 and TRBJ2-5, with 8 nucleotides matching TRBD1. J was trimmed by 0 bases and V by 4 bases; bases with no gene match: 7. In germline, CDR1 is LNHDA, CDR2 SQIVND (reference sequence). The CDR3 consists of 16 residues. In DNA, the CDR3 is TGTGCCAGTAGTACAGGGGACAGGCCCCACCAAGAGACCCAGTACTTC. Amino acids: CASSTGDRPHQETQYF.

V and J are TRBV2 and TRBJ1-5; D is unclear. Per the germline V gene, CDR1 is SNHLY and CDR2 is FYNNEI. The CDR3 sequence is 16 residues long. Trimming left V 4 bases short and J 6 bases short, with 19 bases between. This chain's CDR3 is CASSGLDGAGIQPQHF. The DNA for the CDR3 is TGTGCCAGCAGTGGCTTAGATGGAGCGGGTATTCAGCCCCAGCATTTT. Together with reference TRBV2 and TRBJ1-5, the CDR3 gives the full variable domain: EPEVTQTPSHQVTQMGQEVILRCVPISNHLYFYWYRQILGQKVEFLVSFYNNEISEKSEIFDDQFSVERPDGSNFTLKIRSTKLEDSAMYFCASSGLDGAGIQPQHFGDGTRLSIL.

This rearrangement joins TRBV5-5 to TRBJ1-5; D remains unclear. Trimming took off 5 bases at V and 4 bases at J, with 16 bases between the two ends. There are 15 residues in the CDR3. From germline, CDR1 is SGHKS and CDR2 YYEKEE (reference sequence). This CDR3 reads CASSPFGGGNQPQHF. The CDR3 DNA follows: TGTGCCAGCAGTCCTTTTGGAGGAGGGAATCAGCCCCAGCATTTT.

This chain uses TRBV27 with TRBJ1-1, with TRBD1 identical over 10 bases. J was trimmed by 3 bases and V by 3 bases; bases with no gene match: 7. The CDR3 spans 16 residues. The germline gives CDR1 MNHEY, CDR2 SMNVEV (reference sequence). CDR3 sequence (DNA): TGTGCCAGCAGTTTCCTCCGACAGGGGGCACACACTGAAGCTTTCTTT. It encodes CASSFLRQGAHTEAFF.